This T cell receptor beta chain emerged from a study of post-analysis software for immune sequencing data (dated by TCRdb to between 2014 and 2016). For the study in its entirety: Relapsing-remitting, secondary progressive and progressive-relapsing multiple sclerosis were recorded as disease courses, and subtype annotation was lacking for some patients. A subset of samples was prepared in parallel using single-end sample barcoding, then pooled and co-amplified after Illumina adapter ligation. The patient repertoires were compared against around eleven previously published healthy control repertoires obtained from donors aged roughly 6 to 28 years.

Libraries were built with PCR. The sequencing machine was an Illumina HiSeq 2500. Unique molecular identifiers were incorporated into TCR beta cDNA libraries to reduce PCR and sequencing biases. Some 500,000 cDNA molecules were obtained per 1 to 10 million input T cells, so each molecule approximated one T cell. Patient libraries were prepared and sequenced with the same protocol used for the earlier healthy control dataset. Within a given batch, samples were prepared together, multiplexed and sequenced on the same HiSeq lane. In the authors' own workflow: Raw barcoded reads were processed with MIGEC, discarding single-read molecular identifier groups before consensus assembly and CDR3 extraction. VDJtools was used for post-analysis of the clonotype tables, and diversity was normalized by down-sampling every dataset to the size of the smallest sample. To correct batch-related cross-sample contamination, repertoire overlap clustering matched CDR3 amino acid sequences but not nucleotide sequences. TCRdb trimmed public reads at Q25 via fastp, called clones via MiXCR and kept in-frame beta chains. Identical CDR3 proteins give one entry, which carries the most common genes and DNA. What appears here as the V and J calls and clone size reflects TCRdb's work, not the paper's. Recorded for this sample are 150,000 to 200,000 distinct CDR3 sequences; 30% of them occurred a single time. Of the sample, 1.5% falls within the top ten clones.

On this clonotype itself: Its recognized antigen is unknown. Base qualities are not at hand, and no much larger clone is one base apart.

Results and caveats for the whole study, not just this receptor: The control group was slightly older than the multiple sclerosis patient group. When samples were clustered directly using the F measure, samples prepared in the same batch co-clustered strongly, which prompted a batch-effect correction. Significantly lower normalized Chao1 diversity was found in multiple sclerosis patients than in controls, suggesting substantial peripheral T-cell clonal expansion. Patients showed significantly higher frequencies than controls for about 5 TRBV segments, among them TRBV5-6, TRBV5-1 and TRBV20-1.

Including the terminal cysteine and phenylalanine, the CDR3 comprises 14 residues. CDR3 DNA only is kept here, 42 bases in frame from base 1. The germline V gene (reference sequence) provides CDR1 DFQATT and CDR2 SNEGSKA. Relative to germline, V is missing 4 bases and J is missing 2 bases, with 7 bases of the junction outside any gene match. TCR beta repertoires were profiled from peripheral blood of approximately 13 young patients with multiple sclerosis to demonstrate the VDJtools post-analysis software. Multiple sclerosis patients were children and adolescents aged about 6 to 15 years. The chain uses TRBV20-1 and TRBJ2-7; TRBD1 aligns with 8 central bases. The sequence was collected from a girl under 18 with multiple sclerosis. Sample: blood. The CDR3 is CSATGQGPPYEQYF. The nucleotide sequence is given as TGCAGTGCTACTGGACAGGGTCCACCCTACGAGCAGTACTTC.